Shown below are 26 T cell receptor beta chains from a single sample sequenced in a study of vaccination effects on CD4 cells after COVID-19. Their target antigens are unknown. Sequencing used immunoSEQ multiplex PCR; TCRdb keeps in-frame clones, though not all of them. In the table there are around 28,000 clones, approximately 80% of which are singletons. Using viral peptide pools, the ViraFEST assay grew out antigen-specific CD4+ T cells prior to sequencing. Having been cultured for under twelve days, the cells underwent CD4+ T cell isolation. The person had PCR-confirmed SARS-CoV-2 infection between March and December 2020. This sample comprised CD4+ T cells from PBMCs cultured with HCoV-NL63 spike peptides, obtained before COVID-19 vaccination. These receptors all stem from a human donor who had a prior SARS-CoV-2 infection.

This clone was detected a few times. V is TRBV7-9 and J is TRBJ1-3; D is uncertain. Trimming left V 0 bases short and J 0 bases short, with 6 bases between. The CDR3 consists of 15 residues. Looked up from germline, CDR1 is SEHNR and CDR2 is FQNEAQ (reference sequence). The CDR3 DNA follows: TGTGCCAGCAGCTTAGCAGGATACTCTGGAAACACCATATATTTT. It yields the protein CASSLAGYSGNTIYF.

V gene TRBV6-5 combines with J gene TRBJ2-1; D possibly matches TRBD1 or TRBD2 (6 bases each). The germline V and J ends were trimmed by 5 bases and 5 bases, with 13 bases remaining between them. This CDR3 contains 14 residues. Germline V gene data show CDR1 as MNHEY and CDR2 as SVGAGI. CDR3 sequence (DNA): TGTGCCAGCAGTCGCTGGGGGGCCCACAATGAGCAGTTCTTC. Translated, it gives CASSRWGAHNEQFF.

The chain employs TRBV4-1 and TRBJ1-3; tentative D call: TRBD1 (6 bases). Trimming removed 2 bases from V and 0 bases from J, with 26 bases in between. Per germline, CDR1 MGHRA and CDR2 YSYEKL. The CDR3 extends over 21 amino acids. CDR3 sequence: CASSQPSYRVGGPNSGNTIYF. Here the CDR3 DNA reads TGCGCCAGCAGCCAACCTTCTTACAGGGTAGGAGGGCCGAACTCTGGAAACACCATATATTTT.

The V gene is TRBV18, the J gene TRBJ2-3; the D is unclear. Trimming shortened V by 4 bases and J by 3 bases, and 5 bases separated the two germline ends. The length of the CDR3 is 12 residues. CDR1 is KGHSH, CDR2 LQKENI, per germline. The CDR3 coding sequence is TGTGCCAGCTCACGGGGAACAGATACGCAGTATTTT. Translated: CASSRGTDTQYF.

CDR3 loop: CASSPGQGLGYGYTF. As DNA, the CDR3 is TGCGCCAGCAGCCCGGGACAGGGGCTTGGTTATGGCTACACCTTC. V gene TRBV4-1 combines with J gene TRBJ1-2, with 10 bases that match TRBD1. Germline lookup yields CDR1 MGHRA and CDR2 YSYEKL. This CDR3 comprises 15 residues. V lost 4 bases to trimming and J lost 5 bases; unmatched junction nucleotides: 7.

Written as DNA, the CDR3 is TGCGCCAGCAGCCAAGATCCAGAGACAGGGGGCGCGGGCTACACCTTC. Translated, it gives CASSQDPETGGAGYTF. The rearrangement uses TRBV4-1 and TRBJ1-2; 10 nucleotides line up with TRBD1. Germline CDR1 reads MGHRA; CDR2 reads YSYEKL. This CDR3 has 16 residues. Trimming at V came to 0 bases and at J to 8 bases, leaving 9 bases not matched to a gene.

The V and J genes are TRBV19 and TRBJ1-1; D gene uncertain. With 10 bases removed from V and 3 bases from J, the gap between germline ends came to 15 bases. Per germline, CDR1 LNHDA and CDR2 SQIVND (reference sequence). The CDR3 totals 13 residues. This chain's CDR3 is CATNHGLYTEAFF. In DNA form, the CDR3 reads TGTGCCACAAATCATGGTCTGTACACTGAAGCTTTCTTT.

The chain is built from TRBV2 and TRBJ2-2, with D perhaps matching TRBD1 (5 bases). V lost 4 bases and J lost 2, with 11 bases in between. The CDR3 sequence is 15 residues long. Germline CDR1 is SNHLY and CDR2 is FYNNEI. For the CDR3, the DNA is TGTGCCAGCAGTGGACAGATTAAAAACACCGGGGAGCTGTTTTTT. This sequence encodes CASSGQIKNTGELFF.

J is TRBJ2-2 and V is TRBV11-3, with TRBD2 as a possible D gene (5 bases). The CDR3 covers 15 residues. Germline-derived CDR1 and CDR2 are SGHNT and YENEEA. V was cut by 1 base and J by 0 bases, with 6 bases left in between. CDR3 region: CASSLGGTNTGELFF. CDR3 DNA sequence: TGTGCCAGCAGCTTAGGAGGGACGAACACCGGGGAGCTGTTTTTT.

This clone was seen just once. This sequence joins TRBV19 and TRBJ1-3; TRBD1 might be the D (6 bases). V lost 1 base, J lost 8 bases, and 9 bases lay in between. This CDR3 has 13 amino acids. From germline, CDR1 is LNHDA and CDR2 SQIVND (reference sequence). CDR3 bases: TGTGCCAGTAGTATAGTCCAGGGGCACACCATATATTTT. It is translated as CASSIVQGHTIYF.

The J gene is TRBJ2-5, the V gene TRBV24-1; 7 bases align to TRBD2. There are 14 residues in the CDR3. CDR1 is KGHDR and CDR2 is SFDVKD in the germline V gene. Trimming removed 6 bases from V and 7 bases from J; junction bases left unmatched: 10. The CDR3 DNA reads TGTGCCACCAGTTCATCCCGGGGGGAAGCGACCCAGTACTTC. Translated: CATSSSRGEATQYF.

This chain links TRBV7-9 with TRBJ1-1, with D uncertain. V shed 5 bases and J shed 5 bases, with 18 bases lying between them. Germline V gene lookup returns CDR1 SEHNR and CDR2 FQNEAQ (reference sequence). The length of the CDR3 is 15 residues. The DNA for the CDR3 is TGTGCCAGCAGCCCCGGTTTTGGACGAGGGACTGAAGCTTTCTTT. Its translation is CASSPGFGRGTEAFF. Together with reference TRBV7-9 and TRBJ1-1, the CDR3 gives the full variable domain: DTGVSQNPRHKITKRGQNVTFRCDPISEHNRLYWYRQTLGQGPEFLTYFQNEAQLEKSRLLSDRFSAERPKGSFSTLEIQRTEQGDSAMYLCASSPGFGRGTEAFFGQGTRLTVV.

The chain employs TRBV15 and TRBJ2-7; D not certain. The germline V and J ends were trimmed by 0 bases and 2 bases, with 2 bases remaining between them. The CDR3 is 12 amino acids. The germline gives CDR1 LNHNV, CDR2 YYDKDF (reference sequence). The CDR3 here is CATSRDTYEQYF. The CDR3 DNA reads as TGTGCCACCAGCAGAGATACCTACGAGCAGTACTTC.

By share, this clone counts as medium-sized. This chain uses TRBV27 with TRBJ1-1; perhaps TRBD1 as D (5 bases). Between the trimmed V and J ends, which lost 7 bases and 10 bases, there was a span of 22 bases. Germline values: CDR1 MNHEY, CDR2 SMNVEV (reference sequence). The CDR3 has 14 amino acids. The CDR3 sequence: CASIGWAGGSGAFF. The CDR3 DNA reads as TGTGCCAGCATCGGCTGGGCCGGGGGTTCGGGAGCTTTCTTT.

J is TRBJ1-2 and V is TRBV29-1; D may be TRBD1 (6 bases). CDR3 length: 16 residues. The V gene lost 0 bases and the J gene lost 0 bases, with 14 bases spanning the gap. Germline CDR1 reads SQVTM; CDR2 reads ANQGSEA. CDR3 sequence reads: CSVEDRGQGTNYGYTF. The CDR3 nucleotides read TGCAGCGTTGAAGATCGAGGGCAGGGGACTAACTATGGCTACACCTTC.

The V and J genes are TRBV4-2 and TRBJ1-5; D not resolved. The CDR3 totals 15 residues. The V gene's germline CDR1 is LGHNA and CDR2 YNFKEQ. Between the trimmed V and J ends, which lost 0 bases and 7 bases, there was a span of 13 bases. This CDR3 is CASSQDYTARQPQHF. The CDR3 DNA sequence: TGTGCCAGCAGCCAAGACTACACGGCAAGGCAGCCCCAGCATTTT.

The rearrangement uses TRBV24-1 and TRBJ2-2, with 16 bases aligning to TRBD2. This CDR3 spans 19 amino acids. V was clipped by 6 bases and J by 3 bases; unmatched bases: 9. The germline V gene has CDR1 KGHDR and CDR2 SFDVKD. CDR3 sequence (DNA): TGTGCCACCAGTAAATGGGGACTAGCGGGAGGGCTCGACACCGGGGAGCTGTTTTTT. Its protein product is CATSKWGLAGGLDTGELFF.

This clone was recorded a few times. Here the CDR3 reads CASSYRGETQYF. The CDR3 DNA follows: TGTGCCAGCAGTTACAGGGGAGAGACCCAGTACTTC. The chain joins TRBV6-5 to TRBJ2-5, with D tentatively TRBD1 (5 bases). The germline V and J ends were trimmed by 2 bases and 4 bases, with 5 bases remaining between them. CDR1 and CDR2 (germline): MNHEY, SVGAGI. The CDR3 runs 12 residues.

The chain has TRBV7-9 and TRBJ1-1; D is unresolved. This CDR3 is 14 amino acids long. Trimming removed 3 bases at V and 4 bases at J, with 12 bases between. CDR1 and CDR2 from the germline V gene are SEHNR and FQNEAQ (reference sequence). The CDR3, as DNA: TGTGCCAGCAGCTTCACGACTTGGAGCACTGAAGCTTTCTTT. As protein: CASSFTTWSTEAFF.

V gene TRBV5-1 combines with J gene TRBJ2-5, with a tentative D call TRBD1 (5 bases). The V and J ends lost 1 base and 5 bases respectively, with 15 bases between them. Germline loops: CDR1 SGHRS, CDR2 YFSETQ. The CDR3 extends over 15 amino acids. The CDR3 loop reads CASSLKLQGRETQYF. The DNA of the CDR3 is TGCGCCAGCAGCTTGAAATTGCAGGGCAGGGAGACCCAGTACTTC.

The sample holds a few counts of this clone. The CDR3 region is CASSVAQQGGNTEAFF. As DNA, the CDR3 is TGTGCCAGCAGCGTAGCACAACAGGGGGGGAACACTGAAGCTTTCTTT. The V call is TRBV9, the J call TRBJ1-1; 8 bases are shared with TRBD1. The CDR3 has 16 amino acids. Germline V gene data show CDR1 as SGDLS and CDR2 as YYNGEE. Trimming took 0 bases from V and 1 from J; bases not matched to a gene: 5.

The chain employs TRBV9 and TRBJ1-5; TRBD1 matches 9 bases. The germline gives CDR1 SGDLS, CDR2 YYNGEE. V was pared by 3 bases and J by 2 bases, with 3 bases of the junction left unmatched. The CDR3 totals 15 residues. Here the CDR3 reads CASSEGQGGNQPQHF. The CDR3 DNA sequence: TGTGCCAGCAGCGAGGGACAGGGCGGCAATCAGCCCCAGCATTTT.

The J gene is TRBJ2-7, the V gene TRBV15, with 7 bases fitting TRBD1. J was trimmed by 2 bases and V by 0 bases; bases with no gene match: 7. CDR1 is LNHNV and CDR2 is YYDKDF in the germline V gene (reference sequence). The CDR3 runs to 16 residues. DNA for the CDR3: TGTGCCACCAGCAGAGATAGGGGGCCTTTTACCTACGAGCAGTACTTC. It specifies CATSRDRGPFTYEQYF.

The CDR3 loop is CATSRGGAFLMMDTQYF. CDR3 coding DNA: TGTGCCACCAGCAGAGGTGGTGCTTTCTTGATGATGGATACGCAGTATTTT. This chain joins TRBV15 and TRBJ2-3, with unresolved D. In germline, CDR1 is LNHNV, CDR2 YYDKDF (reference sequence). The CDR3 length is 17 residues. V lost 1 base, J lost 6 bases, and 20 bases lay in between.

This clone was detected once. This chain connects TRBV3-1 (or the pseudogene TRBV3-2) to TRBJ2-4, with a possible D match to TRBD1 (6 bases). CDR1 is LGHDT, CDR2 YNNKEL, per germline (reference sequence). The CDR3 spans 15 residues. The V end was cut by 3 bases, the J end by 4 bases, with 13 bases between. CDR3 sequence: CASSQPARGKNIQYF. CDR3 DNA: TGTGCCAGCAGCCAGCCAGCCAGGGGAAAAAACATTCAGTACTTC.

This chain connects TRBV9 to TRBJ1-1, with D perhaps matching TRBD1 (5 bases). V lost 4 bases, J lost 7 bases, and 17 bases lay in between. CDR3 size: 14 residues. Germline CDR1 and CDR2: SGDLS and YYNGEE. Written as DNA, the CDR3 is TGTGCCAGCAGCCGAAACCCTGTGACAGATGAAGCTTTCTTT. Protein: CASSRNPVTDEAFF.